This TCR beta chain was sequenced in a study of T cells in Graves' hyperthyroidism and ophthalmopathy. Study-wide points: Stable hyperthyroidism and ophthalmopathy were separated using 13 V-J signatures.

Germline V gene lookup returns CDR1 GTSNPN and CDR2 SVGIG (reference sequence). The CDR3 loop spans 13 amino acids. The V gene lost 1 base and the J gene lost 5 bases, with 9 bases spanning the gap. Researchers took RNA transcripts and amplified the TCR beta CDR3 regions from them. Using the HTBI primer set, a first-round RT-PCR was run on the TCR CDR3. TCRdb reprocessed the multiplex PCR reads via MiXCR and lists one record per CDR3 protein. The table has 150,000 or so distinct CDR3 sequences, 22% seen once. This clonotype occurred a few times. Its antigen remains unidentified. Hyperthyroidism was newly diagnosed in patients aged 18 to 65 (duration under 2 months).

This clonotype originated in a woman aged 50 to 60 with Graves' hyperthyroidism that later progressed to Graves' ophthalmopathy. The specimen sequenced was blood. This chain links TRBV30 with TRBJ2-1, with D tentatively TRBD2 (6 bases). The CDR3: CAWSERRDNEQFF. The CDR3 DNA follows: TGTGCCTGGAGTGAGCGGAGGGACAATGAGCAGTTCTTC.